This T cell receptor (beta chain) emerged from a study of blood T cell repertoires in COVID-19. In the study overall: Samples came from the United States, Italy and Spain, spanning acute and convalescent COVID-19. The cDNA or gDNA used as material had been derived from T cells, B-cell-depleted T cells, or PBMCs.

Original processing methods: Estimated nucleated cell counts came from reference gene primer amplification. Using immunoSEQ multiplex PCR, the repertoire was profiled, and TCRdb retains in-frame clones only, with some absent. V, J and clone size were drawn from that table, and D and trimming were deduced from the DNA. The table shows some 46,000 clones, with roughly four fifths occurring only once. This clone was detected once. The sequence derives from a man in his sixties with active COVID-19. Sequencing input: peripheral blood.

The CDR3 here is CASWGQGQETQYF. CDR3 sequence (DNA): TGTGCCAGCTGGGGACAGGGACAAGAGACCCAGTACTTC. V usage is TRBV2 and J usage is TRBJ2-5, with 9 nucleotides matching TRBD1. The ends lost 8 bases at V and 2 bases at J; junction bases unmatched: 3. The CDR3 has 13 amino acids. Germline CDR1 reads SNHLY; CDR2 reads FYNNEI.